The rows below give T cell receptor beta chains drawn from one sample of a study of blood T cell repertoires in COVID-19. Assay: immunoSEQ multiplex PCR; the TCRdb copy retains only in-frame clones and omits some. The sample contains 250,000 to 350,000 clones, more than 70% of which appear only once. Sequencing used PBMCs or T cells enriched from blood (not recorded which). The receptors were gathered from a woman aged 55 to 70 in a cohort exposed to, infected with or recovered from COVID-19 (not recorded which). Both conserved end residues are part of each CDR3. Fields, in order: J gene, clone size, D gene, V gene, CDR3 protein, CDR3 DNA. A D gene is named only where the DNA matches it firmly. Size tells how often a clone was seen (once, few, many) or the class of an expanded clone, and some rows leave it out.

TRBJ2-7 | many | TRBD1 | TRBV6-4 | CAKPDNPGTGVFYEQYF | TGTGCCAAACCTGATAATCCCGGGACAGGGGTATTCTACGAGCAGTACTTC
TRBJ2-1 | few | TRBD2 | TRBV27 | CASSLFGGQYLADLDNEQFF | TGTGCCAGCAGTTTATTTGGAGGGCAGTATCTAGCGGATCTTGACAATGAGCAGTTCTTC
TRBJ2-5 | - | TRBD2 | TRBV4-1 | CASSQSVLAGGQETQYF | TGCGCCAGCAGCCAGAGCGTGCTAGCGGGGGGTCAAGAGACCCAGTACTTC
TRBJ1-2 | few | - | TRBV6-5 | CARSLGSGWGYTF | TGTGCCAGATCCTTGGGGAGCGGGTGGGGCTACACCTTC
TRBJ2-3 | once | - | TRBV30 | CAWALGGSSTDTQYF | TGTGCCTGGGCCCTGGGCGGGTCTAGCACAGATACGCAGTATTTT
TRBJ2-7 | - | - | TRBV19 | CAREGKVGEQYF | TGTGCCAGGGAGGGGAAGGTGGGGGAGCAGTACTTC
TRBJ2-2 | - | - | TRBV7-9 | CASSLLGGVGELFF | TGTGCCAGCAGCTTATTGGGGGGAGTCGGGGAGCTGTTTTTT
TRBJ2-1 | - | - | TRBV11-2 | CASSPNTRANEQFF | TGTGCCAGCAGCCCAAACACTAGGGCAAATGAGCAGTTCTTC
TRBJ2-7 | - | - | TRBV11-2 | CASSNGLSYEQYF | TGTGCCAGCAGCAATGGACTGTCCTACGAGCAGTACTTC
TRBJ2-1 | - | TRBD1 | TRBV19 | CASSFDRGLGEQFF | TGTGCCAGTAGTTTCGACAGGGGGCTTGGTGAGCAGTTCTTC
TRBJ1-4 | once | - | TRBV6-6 | CASSYRAGATNEKLFF | TGTGCCAGCAGTTACAGGGCGGGCGCAACTAATGAAAAACTGTTTTTT
TRBJ2-7 | - | - | TRBV4-1 | CASSQRGLAASYEQYF | TGCGCCAGCAGCCAACGGGGGCTAGCGGCTTCCTACGAGCAGTACTTC
TRBJ1-4 | - | - | TRBV7-9 | CASSLGESRKLFF | TGTGCCAGCAGCTTAGGAGAGTCTCGGAAACTGTTTTTT
TRBJ2-3 | once | TRBD2 | TRBV28 | CASSSPGAGVRDTQYF | TGTGCCAGCAGTTCCCCCGGGGCGGGAGTGCGGGATACGCAGTATTTT
TRBJ2-7 | once | - | TRBV14 | CASSQEEQGLNLYEQYF | TGTGCCAGCAGCCAAGAAGAACAGGGCCTGAACCTCTACGAGCAGTACTTC
TRBJ1-6 | - | - | TRBV7-8 | CASSRGAGMNSPLHF | TGTGCCAGCAGCCGAGGCGCCGGGATGAATTCACCCCTCCACTTT
TRBJ2-5 | - | - | TRBV2 | CASSAGRVQETQYF | TGTGCCAGCAGTGCGGGCAGGGTCCAAGAGACCCAGTACTTC
TRBJ2-2 | - | TRBD1 | TRBV28 | CASSPGTGGSSTGELFF | TGTGCCAGCAGTCCCGGGACAGGGGGTTCGAGCACCGGGGAGCTGTTTTTT
TRBJ2-1 | - | TRBD2 | TRBV5-1 | CASSLAGGPGNEQFF | TGCGCCAGCAGCTTGGCGGGAGGGCCTGGCAATGAGCAGTTCTTC
TRBJ1-6 | - | - | TRBV5-1 | CASSSQQGRRSPLHF | TGCGCCAGCAGCTCGCAACAGGGCCGCCGTTCACCCCTCCACTTT
TRBJ2-3 | - | - | TRBV13 | CASSLISETDTQYF | TGTGCCAGCAGCTTAATTAGCGAAACAGATACGCAGTATTTT
TRBJ2-1 | - | - | TRBV9 | CASSVATYNEQFF | TGTGCCAGCAGCGTAGCTACCTACAATGAGCAGTTCTTC
TRBJ1-2 | - | - | TRBV2 | CASSAGGNGYTF | TGTGCCAGCAGTGCGGGAGGGAATGGCTACACCTTC
TRBJ1-5 | - | - | TRBV24-1 | CATSPTTGMGNQPQHF | TGTGCCACCAGCCCGACCACAGGGATGGGCAATCAGCCCCAGCATTTT
TRBJ2-1 | - | TRBD2 | TRBV28 | CASSLRSTSGRGNEQFF | TGTGCCAGCAGTTTGCGGTCAACTAGCGGGAGAGGCAATGAGCAGTTCTTC
TRBJ2-1 | - | TRBD2 | TRBV15 | CATSRDTAGAAYNEQFF | TGTGCCACCAGCAGAGATACTGCGGGAGCGGCCTACAATGAGCAGTTCTTC
TRBJ1-3 | once | - | TRBV14 | CASSQGRGPGNTIYF | TGTGCCAGCAGCCAAGGTCGGGGTCCCGGGAACACCATATATTTT
TRBJ1-5 | - | - | TRBV28 | CASIRGGNQPQHF | TGTGCCAGCATCCGGGGAGGCAATCAGCCCCAGCATTTT
TRBJ2-2 | - | TRBD2 | TRBV20-1 | CSASVAGDWTGELFF | TGCAGTGCTAGTGTAGCGGGAGATTGGACCGGGGAGCTGTTTTTT
TRBJ2-7 | - | - | TRBV19 | CASSIVGTGYEQYF | TGTGCCAGTAGTATAGTCGGTACAGGCTACGAGCAGTACTTC
TRBJ2-1 | - | TRBD2 | TRBV7-6 | CASPNSSGYNEQFF | TGTGCCAGCCCCAATTCTAGCGGATACAATGAGCAGTTCTTC
TRBJ2-1 | - | TRBD2 | TRBV6-1 | CASSELAGGYNEQFF | TGTGCCAGCAGTGAACTAGCGGGAGGATACAATGAGCAGTTCTTC
TRBJ1-2 | - | TRBD1 | TRBV27 | CASSFRGPGYGYTF | TGTGCCAGCAGTTTCAGGGGGCCTGGCTATGGCTACACCTTC
TRBJ2-5 | once | TRBD2 | TRBV9 | CASSEGTSGRETQYF | TGTGCCAGCAGCGAGGGGACTAGCGGGAGGGAGACCCAGTACTTC
TRBJ1-6 | - | TRBD1 | TRBV3-1/TRBV3-2 | CASSRGQGYPNSPLHF | TGTGCCAGCAGCCGAGGACAGGGCTATCCAAATTCACCCCTCCACTTT
TRBJ2-5 | once | - | TRBV20-1 | CSASRAGKVQETQYF | TGCAGTGCTAGTAGGGCAGGGAAGGTGCAAGAGACCCAGTACTTC